The clone carrying this T cell receptor beta chain was seen just once. The data stem from a study of Graves' ophthalmopathy and Graves' hyperthyroidism. Scientists amplified the TCR beta CDR3 regions from RNA transcripts. The library came from an HTBI-primed first-round RT-PCR and a second-round multiplex PCR. TCRdb independently ran MiXCR on the multiplex PCR reads; one entry per CDR3 protein. Among hundreds of thousands of distinct CDR3 sequences, roughly two fifths were seen once, and the ten largest hold under 3.5%. The clonotype originates from an adult man with Graves' ophthalmopathy. Sequenced input: peripheral blood.

In nucleotides, the CDR3 is TGTGCCAGCAGCACCGGGCCCCAGAGCACCGGGGAGCTGTTTTTT. Its translation: CASSTGPQSTGELFF. The genes are TRBV11-1 and TRBJ2-2; D unclear. Germline CDR1 is SGHAT and CDR2 is FQDESV (reference sequence). This CDR3 comprises 15 residues. V lost 5 bases and J lost 4, with 14 bases in between.